The 2 T cell receptor delta chains below were found in one sample sequenced in a study of γδ T cells in repeated Plasmodium falciparum infection. Vgamma9/Vdelta2+ and Vdelta2-negative gammadelta T cells were flow-sorted from PBMC for bulk sequencing. TCRdb processed the multiplex PCR reads again with the CATT caller. Here the sample spans tens of thousands of delta-chain clones, approximately 1.5% being singletons. Sequencing was carried out using gamma-delta T cells from blood. The receptors originated from a pool of human donors (malaria-infected and uninfected, not separated).

On this clone itself: TCRdb attributes to this sequence the protein of a much larger clone, which differs from the DNA translation at residue 12; a read error is likely, and the protein displayed is translated from the DNA. The rearrangement joins TRDV2 to TRDJ1, with TRDD3 matching over 8 bases. TCRdb is silent on the J gene; assignment here came from matching the DNA to germline. The CDR3 is 22 amino acids. Trimming removed 3 bases from V and 0 bases from J; junction bases left unmatched: 26. Per the germline V gene, CDR1 is GEAIGNYY and CDR2 is EKD. Written as DNA, the CDR3 is TGTGCCTGTGACCCCCCCCTAAAAATCTCAACTGAGGGATACGGGGACACCGATAAACTCATCTTT. Protein: CACDPPLKISTEGYGDTDKLIF.

At least ten counts were recorded for this clone. Only one base separates this from a far larger clonotype, so it likely reflects a read error. The sample carries other DNA sequences with the same CDR3. The chain couples TRDV1 to TRDJ1; D is unclear. CDR3 size: 14 residues. Germline CDR1 and CDR2: TSWWSYY and QGS. The CDR3 DNA is TGTGCTCTTGGGGATTTAACCAGTGCCGATAAGCTCATCTTT. This sequence encodes CALGDLTSADKLIF.